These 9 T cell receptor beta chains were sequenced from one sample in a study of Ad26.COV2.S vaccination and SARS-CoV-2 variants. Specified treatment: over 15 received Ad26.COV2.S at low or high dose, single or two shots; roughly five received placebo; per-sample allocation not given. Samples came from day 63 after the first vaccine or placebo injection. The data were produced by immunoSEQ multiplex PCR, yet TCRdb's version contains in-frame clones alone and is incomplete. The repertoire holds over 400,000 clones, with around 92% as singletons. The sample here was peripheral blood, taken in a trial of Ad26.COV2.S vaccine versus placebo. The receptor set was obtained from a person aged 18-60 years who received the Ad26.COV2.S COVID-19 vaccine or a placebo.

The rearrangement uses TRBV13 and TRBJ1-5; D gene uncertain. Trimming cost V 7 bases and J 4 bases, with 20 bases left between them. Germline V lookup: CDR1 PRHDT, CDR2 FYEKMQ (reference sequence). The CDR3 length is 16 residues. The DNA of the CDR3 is TGTGCCAGCAACATTCGGAAGGAGGGTGCAAATCAGCCCCAGCATTTT. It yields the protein CASNIRKEGANQPQHF.

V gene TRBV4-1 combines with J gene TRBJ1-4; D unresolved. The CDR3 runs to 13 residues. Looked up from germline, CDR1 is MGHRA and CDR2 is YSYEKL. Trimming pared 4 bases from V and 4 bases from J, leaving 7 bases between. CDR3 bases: TGCGCCAGCAGCCGGGGATTTAATGAAAAACTGTTTTTT. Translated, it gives CASSRGFNEKLFF.

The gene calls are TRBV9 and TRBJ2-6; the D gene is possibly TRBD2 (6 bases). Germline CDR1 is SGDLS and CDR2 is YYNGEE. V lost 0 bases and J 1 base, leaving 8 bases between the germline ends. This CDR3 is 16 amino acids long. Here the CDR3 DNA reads TGTGCCAGCAGCGTAGGGGGAGGTTCTGGGGCCAACGTCCTGACTTTC. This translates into CASSVGGGSGANVLTF.

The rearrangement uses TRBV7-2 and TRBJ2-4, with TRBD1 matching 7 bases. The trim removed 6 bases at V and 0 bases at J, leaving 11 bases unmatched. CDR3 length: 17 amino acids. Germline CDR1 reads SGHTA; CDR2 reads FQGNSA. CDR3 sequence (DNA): TGTGCCAGCAGTTTGAGGGACAGCAAACTAGCCAAAAACATTCAGTACTTC. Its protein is CASSLRDSKLAKNIQYF.

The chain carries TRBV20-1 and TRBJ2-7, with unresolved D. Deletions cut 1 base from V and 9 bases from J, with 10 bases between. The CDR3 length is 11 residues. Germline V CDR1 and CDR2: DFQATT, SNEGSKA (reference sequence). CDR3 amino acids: CSARAGLGQYF. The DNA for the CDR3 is TGCAGTGCTAGAGCCGGATTGGGGCAGTACTTC.

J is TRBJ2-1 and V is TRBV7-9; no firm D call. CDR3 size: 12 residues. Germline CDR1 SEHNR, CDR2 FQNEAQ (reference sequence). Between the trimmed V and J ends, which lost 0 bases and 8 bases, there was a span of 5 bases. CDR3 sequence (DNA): TGTGCCAGCAGCTTAGCGTTAGATGAGCAGTTCTTC. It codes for CASSLALDEQFF.

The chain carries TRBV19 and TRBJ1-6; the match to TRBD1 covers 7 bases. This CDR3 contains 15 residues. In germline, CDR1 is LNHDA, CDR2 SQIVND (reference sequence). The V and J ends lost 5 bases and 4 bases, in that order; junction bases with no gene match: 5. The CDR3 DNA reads TGTGCCAGTAGTCTGGGACAGCGATATAATTCACCCCTCCACTTT. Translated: CASSLGQRYNSPLHF.

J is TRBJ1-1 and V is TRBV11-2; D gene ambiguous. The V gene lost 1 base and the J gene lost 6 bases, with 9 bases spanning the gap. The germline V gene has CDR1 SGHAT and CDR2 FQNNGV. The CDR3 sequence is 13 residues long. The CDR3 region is CASSLGHRAEAFF. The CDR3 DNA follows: TGTGCCAGCAGCTTAGGCCACCGCGCTGAAGCTTTCTTT.

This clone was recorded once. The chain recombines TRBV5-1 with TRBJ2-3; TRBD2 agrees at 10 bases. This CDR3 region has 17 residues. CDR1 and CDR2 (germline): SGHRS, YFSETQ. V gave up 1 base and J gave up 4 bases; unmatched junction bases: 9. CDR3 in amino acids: CASSLPTSGGAADTQYF. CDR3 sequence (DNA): TGCGCCAGCAGCTTGCCCACGAGCGGGGGGGCCGCAGATACGCAGTATTTT. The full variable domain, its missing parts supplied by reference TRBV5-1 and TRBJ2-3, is KAGVTQTPRYLIKTRGQQVTLSCSPISGHRSVSWYQQTPGQGLQFLFEYFSETQRNKGNFPGRFSGRQFSNSRSEMNVSTLELGDSALYLCASSLPTSGGAADTQYFGPGTRLTVL.